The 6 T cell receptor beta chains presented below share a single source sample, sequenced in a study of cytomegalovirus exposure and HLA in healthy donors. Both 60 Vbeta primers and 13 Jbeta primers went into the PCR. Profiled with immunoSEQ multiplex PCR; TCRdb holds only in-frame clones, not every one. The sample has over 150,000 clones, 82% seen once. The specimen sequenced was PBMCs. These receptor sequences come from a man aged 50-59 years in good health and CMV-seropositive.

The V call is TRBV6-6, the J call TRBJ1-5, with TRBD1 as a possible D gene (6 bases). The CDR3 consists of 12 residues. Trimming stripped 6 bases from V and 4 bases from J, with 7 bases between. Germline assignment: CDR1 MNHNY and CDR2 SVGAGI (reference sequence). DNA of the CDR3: TGTGCCAGCAGCCAGGGGAATCAGCCCCAGCATTTT. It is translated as CASSQGNQPQHF.

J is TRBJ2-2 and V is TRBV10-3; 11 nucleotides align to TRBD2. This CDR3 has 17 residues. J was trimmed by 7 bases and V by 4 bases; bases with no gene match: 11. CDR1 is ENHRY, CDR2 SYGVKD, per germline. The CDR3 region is CAISGLLAGASDGELFF. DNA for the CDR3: TGTGCCATCAGTGGCCTACTAGCGGGGGCATCCGACGGGGAGCTGTTTTTT.

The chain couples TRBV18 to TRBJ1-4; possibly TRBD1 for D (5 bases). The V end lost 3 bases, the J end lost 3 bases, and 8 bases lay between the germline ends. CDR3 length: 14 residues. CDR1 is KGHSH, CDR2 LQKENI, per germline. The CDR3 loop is CASSPSGSNEKLFF. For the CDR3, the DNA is TGTGCCAGCTCACCCTCAGGGTCTAATGAAAAACTGTTTTTT.

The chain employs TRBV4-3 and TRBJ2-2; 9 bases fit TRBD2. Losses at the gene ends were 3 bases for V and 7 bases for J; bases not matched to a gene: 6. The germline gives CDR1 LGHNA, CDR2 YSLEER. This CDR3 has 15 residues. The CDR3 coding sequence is TGCGCCAGCAGCCAGAGCGGGAGGCCGGGCGGGGAGCTGTTTTTT. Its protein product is CASSQSGRPGGELFF.

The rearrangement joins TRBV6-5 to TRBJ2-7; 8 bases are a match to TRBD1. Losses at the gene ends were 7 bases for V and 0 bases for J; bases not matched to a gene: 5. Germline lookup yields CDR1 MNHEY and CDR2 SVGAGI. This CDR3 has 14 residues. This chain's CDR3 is CASTRTGTSYEQYF. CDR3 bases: TGTGCCAGCACCAGGACAGGGACCTCCTACGAGCAGTACTTC.

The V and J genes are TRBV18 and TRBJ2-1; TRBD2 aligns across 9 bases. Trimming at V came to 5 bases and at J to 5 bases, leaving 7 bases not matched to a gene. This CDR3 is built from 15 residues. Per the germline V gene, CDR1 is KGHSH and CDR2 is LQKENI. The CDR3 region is CASSSRLADNNEQFF. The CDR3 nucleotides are TGTGCCAGCTCATCCCGACTAGCGGACAACAATGAGCAGTTCTTC.